This entry describes one T cell receptor (beta chain). Its antigen is not known. These data come from a study of T cell repertoires in cytomegalovirus infection. In the study overall: Indications of both CMV infection and matching HLA type were provided by public TCR beta signatures.

Whole-study findings and limits: Carriage of CMV together with the relevant HLA was identifiable through cumulative public TCR beta family frequency. Across the ex vivo response, the dominant clonotypes were HLA-C-restricted CMV-specific TCR beta clonotypes.

Each CDR3 protein is one row after TCRdb ran MiXCR on the reads. The table includes just over 300,000 distinct CDR3 sequences, 15% to 20% detected once. This CDR3 has 12 amino acids. Trimming cost V 8 bases and J 5 bases, with 12 bases left between them. The sequence was obtained from a human donor in good health (CMV status not recorded). Some clones in this sample may be carry-over from other donors' samples. The chain recombines TRBV12-3 or TRBV12-4 with TRBJ1-1; no clear D gene. The source material was PBMCs. The CDR3 DNA reads as TGTGCCAGCGGAGCTCGGGAAACTGAAGCTTTCTTT. Translation: CASGARETEAFF.